The T cell receptor beta chain under discussion was sequenced for a study of glioma-infiltrating T cells. Findings and caveats of the study: Only very few CDR3 sequences appeared in both tissue and blood.

TCR alpha and beta CDR3 regions were amplified from RNA using iRepertoire nested multiplex PCR. Using its own MiXCR run on the multiplex PCR reads, TCRdb lists one record per CDR3 protein. The sample yields about 130,000 distinct CDR3 sequences, more than 20% seen once. Note on this clonotype: Its antigen is undetermined.

The V and J ends lost 4 bases and 4 bases respectively, with 13 bases between them. Germline CDR1 and CDR2: SGHTA and FQGNSA. The CDR3 sequence is 14 residues long. The J gene is TRBJ1-2, the V gene TRBV7-2; D gene ambiguous. The receptor's source is a human donor with low-grade glioma or glioblastoma, undergoing nonglioma brain surgery, or in good health (not recorded which). Material for sequencing was glioma tissue, nonneoplastic brain tissue, or PBMCs (not recorded which). CDR3 protein: CASSSAARSYGYTF. CDR3 DNA sequence: TGTGCCAGCAGCTCAGCGGCACGGTCCTATGGCTACACCTTC.